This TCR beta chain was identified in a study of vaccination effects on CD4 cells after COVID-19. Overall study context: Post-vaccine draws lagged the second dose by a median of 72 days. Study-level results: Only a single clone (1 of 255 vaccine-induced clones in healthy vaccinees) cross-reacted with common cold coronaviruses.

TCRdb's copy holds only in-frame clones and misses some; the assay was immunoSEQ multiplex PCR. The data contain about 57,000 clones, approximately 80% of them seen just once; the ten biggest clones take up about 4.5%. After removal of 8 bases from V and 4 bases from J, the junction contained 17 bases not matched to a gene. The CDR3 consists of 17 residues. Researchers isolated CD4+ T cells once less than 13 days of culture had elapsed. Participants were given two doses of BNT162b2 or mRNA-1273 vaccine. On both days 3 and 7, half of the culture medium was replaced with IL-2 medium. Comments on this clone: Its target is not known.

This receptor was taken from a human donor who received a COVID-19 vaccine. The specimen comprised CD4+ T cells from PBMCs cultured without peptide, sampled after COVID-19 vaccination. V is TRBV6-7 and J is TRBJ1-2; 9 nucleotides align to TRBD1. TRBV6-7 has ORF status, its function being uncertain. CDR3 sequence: CASWRDNRDRDVYGYTF. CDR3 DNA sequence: TGTGCCAGCTGGAGGGATAACCGGGACAGGGATGTCTATGGCTACACCTTC.